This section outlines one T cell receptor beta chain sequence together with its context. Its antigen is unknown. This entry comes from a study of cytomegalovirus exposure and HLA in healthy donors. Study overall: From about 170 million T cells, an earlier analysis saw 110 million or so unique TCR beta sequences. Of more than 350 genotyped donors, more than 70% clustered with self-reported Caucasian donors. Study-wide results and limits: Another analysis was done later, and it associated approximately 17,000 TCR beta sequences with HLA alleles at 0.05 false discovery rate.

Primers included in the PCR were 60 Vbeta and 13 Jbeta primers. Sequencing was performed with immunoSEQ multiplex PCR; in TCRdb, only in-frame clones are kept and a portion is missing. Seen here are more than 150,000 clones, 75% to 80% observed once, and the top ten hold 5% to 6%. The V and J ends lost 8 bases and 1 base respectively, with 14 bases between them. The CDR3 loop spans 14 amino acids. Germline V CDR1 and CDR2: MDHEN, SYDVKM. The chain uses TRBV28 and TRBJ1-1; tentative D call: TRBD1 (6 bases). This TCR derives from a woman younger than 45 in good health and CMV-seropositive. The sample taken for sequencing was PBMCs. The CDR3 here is CASLRTDKNTEAFF. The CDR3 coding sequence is TGTGCCAGCCTCCGGACAGATAAGAACACTGAAGCTTTCTTT.